The 32 T cell receptor beta chains reported below all come from one sample, sequenced in a study of T-cell reconstitution after alpha-beta-depleted transplantation in children. Unique molecular identifiers tagged the TCRbeta library. Using its own MiXCR run on the PCR reads, TCRdb lists one record per CDR3 protein. The profile covers 200,000 to 250,000 distinct CDR3 sequences, with 12% appearing a single time and 2.6% taken by the ten largest. The sequences come from PBMCs from the stem cell graft donor, collected from the stem cell graft. The receptors shown here come from a human donor who donated a stem cell graft to a child with acute lymphoblastic leukemia.

This clonotype was detected many times. As DNA, the CDR3 is TGCGCCAGCAGCTTGGACTGGGGGAAATGGCCCCAGCATTTT. Translation: CASSLDWGKWPQHF. This chain joins TRBV5-1 and TRBJ1-5; TRBD1 might be the D (5 bases). This CDR3 spans 14 amino acids. The V gene's germline CDR1 is SGHRS and CDR2 YFSETQ. Trimming stripped 0 bases from V and 9 bases from J, with 13 bases between.

This clonotype was seen repeatedly, ten times or more. The chain combines TRBV6-5 with TRBJ2-7; D gene unclear. This CDR3 is built from 16 residues. V was shortened by 2 bases and J by 0 bases, with 14 bases between the two germline ends. Germline loops: CDR1 MNHEY, CDR2 SVGAGI. The chain's CDR3 is CASSYPIGAASYEQYF. The CDR3 coding sequence is TGTGCCAGCAGTTACCCCATCGGTGCGGCCTCCTACGAGCAGTACTTC.

The rearrangement uses TRBV20-1 and TRBJ2-7, with D uncertain. This CDR3 contains 13 residues. With 6 bases removed from V and 4 bases from J, the gap between germline ends came to 16 bases. From germline, CDR1 is DFQATT and CDR2 SNEGSKA (reference sequence). CDR3 sequence reads: CSALHPPKYEQYF. CDR3 DNA: TGCAGTGCCCTCCATCCTCCGAAGTACGAGCAGTACTTC.

This clonotype was counted ten times or more. This chain connects TRBV12-3 or TRBV12-4 to TRBJ1-3; D is undetermined. Trimming removed 0 bases at V and 0 bases at J, with 9 bases between. CDR3 size: 16 residues. This chain's CDR3 is CASSLAGFFSGNTIYF. For the CDR3, the DNA is TGTGCCAGCAGTTTAGCAGGCTTCTTCTCTGGAAACACCATATATTTT.

This clonotype was detected ten times or more. The DNA for the CDR3 is TGCAGTGCTAGAGATCATAGCGGGGGGGACTACGAGCAGTACTTC. Translating it yields CSARDHSGGDYEQYF. The rearrangement links TRBV20-1 to TRBJ2-7, with 11 positions matching TRBD2. V trimming: 0 bases; J trimming: 3 bases; junction bases outside the gene matches: 4. Germline-derived CDR1 and CDR2 are DFQATT and SNEGSKA (reference sequence). This CDR3 has 15 residues.

Turning to this clonotype: A much more abundant neighbour one base away suggests this may be a read error. The chain carries TRBV7-8 and TRBJ2-7; the D is unclear. This CDR3 is built from 12 residues. Germline lookup yields CDR1 SGHVS and CDR2 FQNEAQ. V was trimmed by 5 bases and J by 6 bases, leaving 11 bases between them. CDR3 protein: CASSILPCEQYF. CDR3 nucleotides: TGTGCCAGCAGCATCCTACCCTGCGAGCAGTACTTC.

Comments on this clonotype: A much larger clone differs from this one at a single base, so this may be a read error. The V gene is TRBV4-2, the J gene TRBJ2-1; possibly TRBD1 for D (5 bases). Germline CDR1 reads LGHNA; CDR2 reads YNFKEQ. The CDR3 has 14 amino acids. Between the trimmed V and J ends, which lost 1 base and 12 bases, there was a span of 16 bases. CDR3 region: CASSQVQGVDAQFF. As DNA, the CDR3 is TGTGCCAGCAGCCAAGTTCAAGGGGTCGATGCGCAGTTCTTC.

This clonotype was seen many times. This chain connects TRBV6-2 or TRBV6-3 to TRBJ2-1, with D tentatively TRBD2 (5 bases). The CDR3 extends over 14 amino acids. The germline V gene encodes CDR1 MNHEY and CDR2 SVGEGT. Trimming removed 6 bases from V and 4 bases from J, with 13 bases in between. This CDR3 is CASRHRRVYNEQFF. CDR3 sequence (DNA): TGTGCCAGCAGACACCGGCGGGTTTACAATGAGCAGTTCTTC.

This clonotype has ten or more counts. The chain links TRBV20-1 to TRBJ1-6; perhaps TRBD1 as D (6 bases). CDR3 size: 14 residues. V was shortened by 0 bases and J by 6 bases, with 9 bases between the two germline ends. CDR1 and CDR2 from the germline V gene are DFQATT and SNEGSKA (reference sequence). In DNA form, the CDR3 reads TGCAGTGCTAGAGATGCGGGGGCTAATTCACCCCTCCACTTT. The encoded protein is CSARDAGANSPLHF.

CDR3 DNA sequence: TGCAGTGCTAGTTACGGCGGGAGGGACCCCTACGAGCAGTACTTC. It codes for CSASYGGRDPYEQYF. The rearrangement uses TRBV20-1 and TRBJ2-7; TRBD2 agrees at 9 bases. Per the germline V gene, CDR1 is DFQATT and CDR2 is SNEGSKA (reference sequence). The CDR3 consists of 15 residues. Trimming removed 3 bases from V and 2 bases from J; junction bases left unmatched: 8.

This clonotype was recorded many times. The V and J genes are TRBV10-1 and TRBJ2-3; TRBD2 aligns across 11 bases. The CDR3 has 13 amino acids. CDR1 is WNHNN and CDR2 is SYGVQD in the germline V gene (reference sequence). The J segment lost 11 bases and the V segment lost 3 bases, leaving 4 bases of the junction unmatched. The CDR3 DNA sequence: TGCGCCAGCAGTGAACGGGGGACTAGCGGGCAGTATTTT. As protein: CASSERGTSGQYF.

The table lists this clonotype with a few counts. The chain couples TRBV10-3 to TRBJ2-1; the D gene could be TRBD1 or TRBD2 (7 bases each). This CDR3 has 16 amino acids. CDR1 and CDR2 from the germline V gene are ENHRY and SYGVKD. V lost 4 bases, J lost 3 bases, and 16 bases lay in between. The CDR3 coding sequence is TGTGCCATCAGTGTCAGGGGGGGCAGTTACTACAATGAGCAGTTCTTC. Translation: CAISVRGGSYYNEQFF.

This clonotype was detected many times. The chain combines TRBV20-1 with TRBJ2-1, with TRBD1 identical over 9 bases. The V gene's germline CDR1 is DFQATT and CDR2 SNEGSKA (reference sequence). V dropped 5 bases and J dropped 4; count of bases not matched to a gene: 9. The CDR3 has 15 residues. CDR3 nucleotides: TGCAGTGCTGAACGGCCGGGACAGGGTTACAATGAGCAGTTCTTC. This encodes CSAERPGQGYNEQFF.

The rearrangement uses TRBV7-2 and TRBJ1-3; 7 bases map to TRBD1. Germline lookup yields CDR1 SGHTA and CDR2 FQGNSA. The J segment lost 4 bases and the V segment lost 2 bases, leaving 11 bases of the junction unmatched. The CDR3 totals 17 residues. The CDR3 protein is CASSLSPATGLGNTIYF. CDR3 nucleotide sequence: TGTGCCAGCAGCTTATCCCCCGCGACAGGGCTGGGAAACACCATATATTTT.

J is TRBJ2-5 and V is TRBV4-2, with TRBD2 identical over 11 bases. Germline values: CDR1 LGHNA, CDR2 YNFKEQ. Unmatched junction bases numbered 15, after V lost 8 bases and J lost 4 bases. The CDR3 is made up of 17 amino acids. DNA of the CDR3: TGTGCCAGCGGCCCCGGGCTAGCGGGGGGATCGCGAGAGACCCAGTACTTC. It encodes CASGPGLAGGSRETQYF.

Points on this clonotype: This may stem from a read error, because a much larger clone lies one nucleotide away. The genes are TRBV3-1 and TRBJ1-5; 8 nucleotides agree with TRBD1. Germline CDR1 LGHDT, CDR2 YNNKEL (reference sequence). This CDR3 has 17 amino acids. The CDR3: CASSHLITGGVDQPQDF. DNA for the CDR3: TGTGCCAGCAGCCATCTTATCACAGGGGGGGTAGATCAGCCCCAGGATTTT.

A word on this clonotype: It may be a read error: a sequence one base away is much more abundant. The V call is TRBV30, the J call TRBJ2-3; possibly TRBD2 for D (6 bases). V lost 5 bases to trimming and J lost 4 bases, with 13 bases between them. The germline CDR1 and CDR2 sequences are GTSNPN and SVGIG (reference sequence). CDR3 size: 13 residues. CDR3 DNA: TGTGCCTGGGCTAGCGAGGGGTCAGATACGCAGTATTTT. This encodes CAWASEGSDTQYF. The entire variable domain, with the rest obtained from reference TRBV30 and TRBJ2-3, is as follows: SQTIHQWPATLVQPVGSPLSLECTVEGTSNPNLYWYRQAAGRGLQLLFYSVGIGQISSEVPQNLSASRPQDRQFILSSKKLLLSDSGFYLCAWASEGSDTQYFGPGTRLTVL.

This clonotype was recorded many times. The chain employs TRBV6-5 and TRBJ2-7; unclear D gene. The CDR3 extends over 15 amino acids. Looked up from germline, CDR1 is MNHEY and CDR2 is SVGAGI. V dropped 0 bases and J dropped 3 bases, with 12 bases sitting between them. The DNA of the CDR3 is TGTGCCAGCAGTTACTCGAGTGGGGTCATCTACGAGCAGTACTTC. It codes for CASSYSSGVIYEQYF.

This clonotype was found many times. V is TRBV27 and J is TRBJ2-7; 7 nucleotides agree with TRBD1. V shed 5 bases, J shed 0 bases, and the junction held 7 bases outside the gene matches. The CDR3 is made up of 15 amino acids. Germline assignment: CDR1 MNHEY and CDR2 SMNVEV (reference sequence). The CDR3, as DNA: TGTGCCAGCAGTCGGTCCGGGACAGCCTCCTACGAGCAGTACTTC. Residues: CASSRSGTASYEQYF.

This chain links TRBV27 with TRBJ2-2, with 8 nucleotides matching TRBD1. The CDR3 has 13 residues. V was clipped by 8 bases and J by 6 bases; unmatched bases: 5. Germline V gene lookup returns CDR1 MNHEY and CDR2 SMNVEV (reference sequence). The CDR3 nucleotides are TGTGCCAGCGGGGACAGGAGCCCCGGGGAGCTGTTTTTT. Amino acid sequence: CASGDRSPGELFF.

This clonotype was observed at least ten times. The chain couples TRBV5-5 to TRBJ1-5; D is possibly TRBD1 (6 bases). CDR3 length: 14 amino acids. CDR1 SGHKS and CDR2 YYEKEE come from the germline V gene (reference sequence). Trimming cost V 0 bases and J 6 bases, with 10 bases left between them. CDR3 region: CASSLEQGGQPQHF. CDR3 nucleotides: TGTGCCAGCAGCTTGGAACAGGGCGGTCAGCCCCAGCATTTT.

This clonotype came up many times. The V gene is TRBV24-1, the J gene TRBJ2-6; no definite D call. The CDR3 is 14 residues long. Germline V gene data show CDR1 as KGHDR and CDR2 as SFDVKD. Trimming removed 7 bases at V and 4 bases at J, with 10 bases between. The CDR3 region is CATSANSGANVLTF. The CDR3 nucleotides read TGTGCCACCAGCGCTAATTCAGGGGCCAACGTCCTGACTTTC.

This clonotype appeared a single time. The junction differs from germline at one of its ends, possibly a read error. V usage is TRBV6-5 and J usage is TRBJ2-3, with D perhaps matching TRBD1 or TRBD2 (6 bases each). The CDR3 runs to 15 residues. Germline CDR1 MNHEY, CDR2 SVGAGI. The DNA of the CDR3 is TGTGCCAGCAGTTACTCGCAAACGGGGGCGGATACGCAGTATTTC. Its translation: CASSYSQTGADTQYF.

This clonotype has a count of ten or more. V and J are TRBV29-1 and TRBJ2-5, with TRBD1 matching over 12 bases. Germline V lookup: CDR1 SQVTM, CDR2 ANQGSEA. The CDR3 consists of 14 residues. With V trimmed by 7 bases and J by 5 bases, 8 bases remained unmatched. CDR3 sequence (DNA): TGCAGCGCCACCGGGACAGGGGGCTGGGAGACCCAGTACTTC. It encodes CSATGTGGWETQYF.

This clonotype was counted a single time. The chain combines TRBV2 with TRBJ2-7, with D perhaps TRBD1 (6 bases). The CDR3 runs to 12 residues. Trimming removed 8 bases from V and 1 base from J, with 9 bases in between. The germline V gene has CDR1 SNHLY and CDR2 FYNNEI. This CDR3 is CASDTGSYEQYF. In nucleotides, the CDR3 is TGTGCCAGCGATACAGGGTCCTACGAGCAGTACTTC.

The chain couples TRBV18 to TRBJ2-1, with 15 bases that match TRBD2. Germline trimming cut 3 bases from V and 9 bases from J; bases unmatched to any gene: 6. The CDR3 spans 16 residues. Per germline, CDR1 KGHSH and CDR2 LQKENI. CDR3 coding DNA: TGTGCCAGCTCACCGGGCTGGACTAGCGGGAGGGGTGAGCAGTTCTTC. Encoded protein: CASSPGWTSGRGEQFF.

This clonotype has a count of ten or more. The chain carries TRBV28 and TRBJ2-3; weak D call: TRBD1 (7 bases). This CDR3 is 15 amino acids long. In germline, CDR1 is MDHEN, CDR2 SYDVKM. V shed 3 bases and J shed 3 bases, with 13 bases lying between them. Written as DNA, the CDR3 is TGTGCCAGCAGTTTTATACAGGGGAGGACAGATACGCAGTATTTT. This encodes CASSFIQGRTDTQYF.

This clonotype was seen many times. The genes are TRBV7-8 and TRBJ2-7; no definite D call. Trimming pared 5 bases from V and 2 bases from J, leaving 7 bases between. The CDR3 contains 12 residues. CDR1 and CDR2 (germline): SGHVS, FQNEAQ. CDR3: CASSVGPYEQYF. CDR3 sequence (DNA): TGTGCCAGCAGCGTTGGCCCCTACGAGCAGTACTTC.

This clonotype appeared many times. J is TRBJ2-4 and V is TRBV6-1; tentative D call: TRBD1 (6 bases). The CDR3 covers 14 residues. V lost 2 bases to trimming and J lost 8 bases, with 13 bases between them. The germline gives CDR1 MNHNS, CDR2 SASEGT. This CDR3 reads CASSETGWIDIQYF. CDR3 bases: TGTGCCAGCAGTGAAACAGGGTGGATCGACATTCAGTACTTC.

This clonotype has a handful of counts. The chain recombines TRBV7-9 with TRBJ1-1, with 7 bases lining up with TRBD1. Losses at the gene ends were 5 bases for V and 6 bases for J; bases not matched to a gene: 9. There are 14 residues in the CDR3. The V gene's germline CDR1 is SEHNR and CDR2 FQNEAQ (reference sequence). As DNA, the CDR3 is TGTGCCAGCAGCCCCCGACAGGGTTCCGCTGAAGCTTTCTTT. Amino acids: CASSPRQGSAEAFF.

This clonotype showed up many times. This chain joins TRBV7-3 and TRBJ2-1; 14 bases map to TRBD2. V lost 5 bases to trimming and J lost 9 bases; unmatched junction nucleotides: 3. The V gene's germline CDR1 is SGHTA and CDR2 FQGTGA. This CDR3 spans 14 amino acids. CDR3 sequence reads: CASSPGLAGVEQFF. CDR3 in DNA: TGTGCCAGCAGCCCGGGACTAGCGGGAGTTGAGCAGTTCTTC.

The chain employs TRBV9 and TRBJ2-6; D unresolved. Germline CDR1 reads SGDLS; CDR2 reads YYNGEE. V dropped 0 bases and J dropped 0 bases, with 4 bases sitting between them. The CDR3 loop spans 15 amino acids. CDR3 sequence reads: CASSVDSSGANVLTF. DNA for the CDR3: TGTGCCAGCAGCGTAGATAGCTCTGGGGCCAACGTCCTGACTTTC. The full variable domain, with the rest looked up from reference TRBV9 and TRBJ2-6, is DSGVTQTPKHLITATGQRVTLRCSPRSGDLSVYWYQQSLDQGLQFLIQYYNGEERAKGNILERFSAQQFPDLHSELNLSSLELGDSALYFCASSVDSSGANVLTFGAGSRLTVL.